This TCR beta chain is drawn from a study of blood T cell repertoires in COVID-19. In the study overall: Some COVID-19 samples were acute and others convalescent; all came from the United States, Italy and Spain. The cDNA or gDNA used as material had been derived from T cells, B-cell-depleted T cells, or PBMCs.

Source study methods: Amplified reference gene primers provided the basis for estimating nucleated cell counts. This table comes from immunoSEQ multiplex PCR, and its TCRdb copy is limited to in-frame clones, with some not included. V and J calls plus clone size are reproduced from that table; the DNA served to infer D and trimming. The sample contains about 90,000 clones, roughly 71% of which appear only once. Unmatched junction bases numbered 9, after V lost 5 bases and J lost 3 bases. Per the germline V gene, CDR1 is KGHSH and CDR2 is LQKENI. This CDR3 contains 15 residues. The sequence was obtained from a woman of 80 years or more with acute or convalescent COVID-19. The genes are TRBV18 and TRBJ1-1, with 7 bases fitting TRBD1. Sequencing used peripheral blood. The CDR3 nucleotides read TGTGCCAGCTCATCAGAACAGGGACAGTACACTGAAGCTTTCTTT. Encoded protein: CASSSEQGQYTEAFF. The full variable domain, rest sourced from reference TRBV18 and TRBJ1-1, is NAGVMQNPRHLVRRRGQEARLRCSPMKGHSHVYWYRQLPEEGLKFMVYLQKENIIDESGMPKERFSAEFPKEGPSILRIQQVVRGDSAAYFCASSSEQGQYTEAFFGQGTRLTVV.